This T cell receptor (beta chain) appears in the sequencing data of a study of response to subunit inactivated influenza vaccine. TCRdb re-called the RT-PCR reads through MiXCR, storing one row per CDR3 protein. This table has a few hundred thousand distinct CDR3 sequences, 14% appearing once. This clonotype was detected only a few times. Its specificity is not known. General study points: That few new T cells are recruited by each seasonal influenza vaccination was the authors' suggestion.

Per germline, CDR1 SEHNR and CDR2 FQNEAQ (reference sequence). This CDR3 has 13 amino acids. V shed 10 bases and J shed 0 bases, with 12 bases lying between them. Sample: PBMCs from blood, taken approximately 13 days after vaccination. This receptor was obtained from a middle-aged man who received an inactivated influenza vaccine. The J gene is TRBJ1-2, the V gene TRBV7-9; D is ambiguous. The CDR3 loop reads CATRHGANYGYTF. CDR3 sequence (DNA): TGTGCCACCCGACATGGGGCTAACTATGGCTACACCTTC.